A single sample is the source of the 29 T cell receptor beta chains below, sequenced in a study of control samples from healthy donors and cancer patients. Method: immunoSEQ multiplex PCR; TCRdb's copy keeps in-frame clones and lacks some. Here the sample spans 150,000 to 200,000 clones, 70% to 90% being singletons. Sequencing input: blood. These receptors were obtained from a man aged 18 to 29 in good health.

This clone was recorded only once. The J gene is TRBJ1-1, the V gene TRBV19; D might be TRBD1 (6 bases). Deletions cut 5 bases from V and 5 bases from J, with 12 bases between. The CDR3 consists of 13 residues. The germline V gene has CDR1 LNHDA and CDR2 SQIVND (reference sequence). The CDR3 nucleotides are TGTGCCAGTAGTCCCCCACAGGGTACTGAAGCTTTCTTT. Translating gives CASSPPQGTEAFF.

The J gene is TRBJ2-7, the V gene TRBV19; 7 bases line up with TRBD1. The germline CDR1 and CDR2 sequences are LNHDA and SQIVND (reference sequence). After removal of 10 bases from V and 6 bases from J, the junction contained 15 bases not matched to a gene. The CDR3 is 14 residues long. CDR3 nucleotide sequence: TGTGCCACAACGGGATTCGGGACAGCCGTCGAGCAGTACTTC. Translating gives CATTGFGTAVEQYF.

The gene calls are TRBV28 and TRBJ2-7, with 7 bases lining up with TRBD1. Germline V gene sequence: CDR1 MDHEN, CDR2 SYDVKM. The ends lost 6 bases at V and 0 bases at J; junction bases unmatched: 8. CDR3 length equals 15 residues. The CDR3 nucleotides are TGTGCCAGCAGGGCCGCAGGGGGTCTCTCCTACGAGCAGTACTTC. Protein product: CASRAAGGLSYEQYF.

The CDR3 sequence: CASRSPGLLTGNTIYF. The CDR3 nucleotides read TGTGCCAGCAGATCGCCAGGCCTCTTAACTGGAAACACCATATATTTT. V is TRBV11-2 and J is TRBJ1-3; D is unresolved. The CDR3 has 16 residues. V was trimmed by 6 bases and J by 2 bases, leaving 17 bases between them. Germline assignment: CDR1 SGHAT and CDR2 FQNNGV.

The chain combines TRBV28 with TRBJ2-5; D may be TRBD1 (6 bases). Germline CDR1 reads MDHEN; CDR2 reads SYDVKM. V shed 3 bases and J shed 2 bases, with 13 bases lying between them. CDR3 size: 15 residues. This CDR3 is CASSLGAGEQETQYF. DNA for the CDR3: TGTGCCAGCAGTTTGGGGGCAGGAGAGCAAGAGACCCAGTACTTC.

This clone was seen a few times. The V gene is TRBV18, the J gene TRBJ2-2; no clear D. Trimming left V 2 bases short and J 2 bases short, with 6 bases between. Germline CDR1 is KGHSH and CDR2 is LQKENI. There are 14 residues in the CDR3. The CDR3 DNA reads TGTGCCAGCTCACCAGAAATAAACACCGGGGAGCTGTTTTTT. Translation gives CASSPEINTGELFF. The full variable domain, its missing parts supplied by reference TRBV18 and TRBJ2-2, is NAGVMQNPRHLVRRRGQEARLRCSPMKGHSHVYWYRQLPEEGLKFMVYLQKENIIDESGMPKERFSAEFPKEGPSILRIQQVVRGDSAAYFCASSPEINTGELFFGEGSRLTVL.

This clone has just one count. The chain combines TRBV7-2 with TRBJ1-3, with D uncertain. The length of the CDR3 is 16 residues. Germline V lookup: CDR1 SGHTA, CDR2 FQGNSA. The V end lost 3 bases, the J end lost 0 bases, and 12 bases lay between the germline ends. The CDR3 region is CASSFVGLSSGNTIYF. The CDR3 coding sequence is TGTGCCAGCAGCTTTGTGGGCCTAAGCTCTGGAAACACCATATATTTT.

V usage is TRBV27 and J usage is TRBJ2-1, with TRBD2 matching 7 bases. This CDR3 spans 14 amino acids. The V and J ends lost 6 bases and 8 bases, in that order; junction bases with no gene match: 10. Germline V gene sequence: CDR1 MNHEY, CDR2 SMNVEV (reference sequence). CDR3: CASSPTSRGDEQFF. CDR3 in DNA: TGTGCCAGCAGCCCGACTAGCCGAGGAGATGAGCAGTTCTTC.

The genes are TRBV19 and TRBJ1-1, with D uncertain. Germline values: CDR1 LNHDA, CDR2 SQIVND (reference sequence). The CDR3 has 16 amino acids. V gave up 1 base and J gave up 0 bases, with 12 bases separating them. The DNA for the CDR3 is TGTGCCAGTAGTATAGTAGGAGGGTACATGAACACTGAAGCTTTCTTT. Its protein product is CASSIVGGYMNTEAFF.

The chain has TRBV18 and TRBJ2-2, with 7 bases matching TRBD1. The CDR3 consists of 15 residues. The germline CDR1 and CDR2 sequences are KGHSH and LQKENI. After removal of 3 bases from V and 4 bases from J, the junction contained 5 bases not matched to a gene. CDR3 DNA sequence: TGTGCCAGCTCACCCGACAGGGCGGTCACCGGGGAGCTGTTTTTT. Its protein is CASSPDRAVTGELFF.

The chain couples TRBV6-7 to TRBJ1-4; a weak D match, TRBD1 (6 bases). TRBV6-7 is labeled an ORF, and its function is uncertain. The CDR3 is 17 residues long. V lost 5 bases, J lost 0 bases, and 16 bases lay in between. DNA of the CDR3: TGTGCCAGCAGTCAACATGACAGGATTGCAACTAATGAAAAACTGTTTTTT. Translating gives CASSQHDRIATNEKLFF.

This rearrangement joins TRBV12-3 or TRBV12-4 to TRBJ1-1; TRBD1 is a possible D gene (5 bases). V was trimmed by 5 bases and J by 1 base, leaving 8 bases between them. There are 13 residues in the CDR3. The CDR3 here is CASSPQGNTEAFF. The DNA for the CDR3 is TGTGCCAGCAGTCCCCAGGGGAACACTGAAGCTTTCTTT.

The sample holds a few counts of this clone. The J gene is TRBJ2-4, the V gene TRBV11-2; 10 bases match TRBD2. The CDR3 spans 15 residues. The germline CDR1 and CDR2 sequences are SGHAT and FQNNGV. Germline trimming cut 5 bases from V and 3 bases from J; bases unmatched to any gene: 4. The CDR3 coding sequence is TGTGCCAGCAGCCCCGCTAGCGGGGGCAAAAACATTCAGTACTTC. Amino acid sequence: CASSPASGGKNIQYF.

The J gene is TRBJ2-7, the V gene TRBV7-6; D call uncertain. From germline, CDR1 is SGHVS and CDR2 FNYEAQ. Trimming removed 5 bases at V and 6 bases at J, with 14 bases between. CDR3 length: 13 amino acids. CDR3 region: CASSTGVVSEQYF. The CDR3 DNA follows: TGTGCCAGCAGCACTGGCGTGGTGAGCGAGCAGTACTTC.

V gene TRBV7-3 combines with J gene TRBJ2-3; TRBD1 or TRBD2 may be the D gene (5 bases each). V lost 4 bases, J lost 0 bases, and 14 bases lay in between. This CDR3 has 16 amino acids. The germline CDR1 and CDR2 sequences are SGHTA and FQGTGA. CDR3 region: CASSSPRGFSTDTQYF. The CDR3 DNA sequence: TGTGCCAGCAGCTCCCCGAGGGGCTTTAGCACAGATACGCAGTATTTT. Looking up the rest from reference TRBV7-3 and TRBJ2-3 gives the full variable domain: GAGVSQTPSNKVTEKGKYVELRCDPISGHTALYWYRQSLGQGPEFLIYFQGTGAADDSGLPNDRFFAVRPEGSVSTLKIQRTERGDSAVYLCASSSPRGFSTDTQYFGPGTRLTVL.

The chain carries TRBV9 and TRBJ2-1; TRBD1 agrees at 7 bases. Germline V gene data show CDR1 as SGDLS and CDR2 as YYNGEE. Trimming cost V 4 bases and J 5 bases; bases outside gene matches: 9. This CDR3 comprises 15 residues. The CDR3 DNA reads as TGTGCCAGCAGCTTCCGACAGGGAATAAACAATGAGCAGTTCTTC. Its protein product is CASSFRQGINNEQFF.

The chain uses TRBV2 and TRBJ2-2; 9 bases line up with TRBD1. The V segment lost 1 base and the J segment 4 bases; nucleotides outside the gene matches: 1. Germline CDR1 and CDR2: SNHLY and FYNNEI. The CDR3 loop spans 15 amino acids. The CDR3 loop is CASSEGQGGTGELFF. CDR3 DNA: TGTGCCAGCAGTGAAGGACAGGGGGGCACCGGGGAGCTGTTTTTT.

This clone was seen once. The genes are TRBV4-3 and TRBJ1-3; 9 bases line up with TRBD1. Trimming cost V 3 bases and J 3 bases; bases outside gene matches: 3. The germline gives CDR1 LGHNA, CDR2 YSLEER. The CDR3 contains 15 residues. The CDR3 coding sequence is TGCGCCAGCAGCCAGGCGGACAGGGGTGGAAACACCATATATTTT. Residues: CASSQADRGGNTIYF.

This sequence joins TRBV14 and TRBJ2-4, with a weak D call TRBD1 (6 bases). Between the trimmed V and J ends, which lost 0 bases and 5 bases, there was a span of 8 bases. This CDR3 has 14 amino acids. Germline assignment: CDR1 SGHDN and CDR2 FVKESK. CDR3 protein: CASSQERTENIQYF. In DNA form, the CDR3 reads TGTGCCAGCAGCCAAGAGCGGACAGAAAACATTCAGTACTTC.

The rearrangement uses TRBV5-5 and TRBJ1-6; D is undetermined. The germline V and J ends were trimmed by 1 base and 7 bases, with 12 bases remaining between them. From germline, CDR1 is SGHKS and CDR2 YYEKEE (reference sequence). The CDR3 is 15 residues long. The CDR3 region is CASSLRGMGNSPLHF. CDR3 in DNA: TGTGCCAGCAGCTTGCGGGGTATGGGGAATTCACCCCTCCACTTT.

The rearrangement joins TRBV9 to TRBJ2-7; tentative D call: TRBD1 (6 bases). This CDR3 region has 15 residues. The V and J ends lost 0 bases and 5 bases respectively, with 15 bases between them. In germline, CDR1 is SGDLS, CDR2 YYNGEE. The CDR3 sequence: CASSVDRDGGDEQYF. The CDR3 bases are TGTGCCAGCAGCGTAGACAGGGATGGTGGTGACGAGCAGTACTTC.

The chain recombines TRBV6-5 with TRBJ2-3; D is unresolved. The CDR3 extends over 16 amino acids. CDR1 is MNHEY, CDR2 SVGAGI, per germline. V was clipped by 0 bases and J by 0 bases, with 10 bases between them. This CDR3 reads CASSYSTLSSTDTQYF. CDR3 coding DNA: TGTGCCAGCAGTTACTCGACTTTGTCTAGCACAGATACGCAGTATTTT.

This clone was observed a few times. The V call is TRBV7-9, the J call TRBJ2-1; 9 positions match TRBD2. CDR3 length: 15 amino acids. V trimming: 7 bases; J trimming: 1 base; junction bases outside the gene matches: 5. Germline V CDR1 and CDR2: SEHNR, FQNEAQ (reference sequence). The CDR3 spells CASTGSGGSYNEQFF. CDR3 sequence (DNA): TGTGCCAGCACAGGTAGCGGGGGTTCCTACAATGAGCAGTTCTTC.

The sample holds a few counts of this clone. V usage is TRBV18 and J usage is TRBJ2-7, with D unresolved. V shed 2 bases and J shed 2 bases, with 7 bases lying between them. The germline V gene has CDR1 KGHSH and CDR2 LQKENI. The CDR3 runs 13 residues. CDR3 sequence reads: CASSPGQTYEQYF. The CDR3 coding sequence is TGTGCCAGCTCACCAGGGCAGACCTACGAGCAGTACTTC.

DNA for the CDR3: TGTGCAAGTCGCTTAATGCGGGGGGCGTATGGCTACACCTTC. This codes for CASRLMRGAYGYTF. This sequence joins TRBV12-2 and TRBJ1-2. TRBV12-2 has pseudogene status. CDR3 length equals 14 residues.

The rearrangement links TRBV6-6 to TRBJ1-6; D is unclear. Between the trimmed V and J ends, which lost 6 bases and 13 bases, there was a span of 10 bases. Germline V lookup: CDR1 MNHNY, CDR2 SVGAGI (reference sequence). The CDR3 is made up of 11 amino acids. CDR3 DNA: TGTGCCAGCAGGTCCCAACTCCCCCTCCACTTT. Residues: CASRSQLPLHF.

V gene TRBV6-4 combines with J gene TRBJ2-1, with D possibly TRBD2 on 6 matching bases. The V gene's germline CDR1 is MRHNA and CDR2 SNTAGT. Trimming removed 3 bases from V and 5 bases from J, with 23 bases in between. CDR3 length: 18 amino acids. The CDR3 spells CASSEHPPGGGSNNEQFF. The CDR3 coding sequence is TGTGCCAGCAGTGAGCATCCCCCCGGCGGAGGGAGCAACAATGAGCAGTTCTTC.

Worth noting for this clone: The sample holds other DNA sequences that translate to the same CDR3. CDR3 in amino acids: CASSLDRGHGYTF. The CDR3 coding sequence is TGTGCCAGCAGCTTGGACAGGGGGCACGGCTACACCTTC. The gene calls are TRBV5-6 and TRBJ1-2; 9 bases match TRBD1. Germline values: CDR1 SGHDT, CDR2 YYEEEE. CDR3 length equals 13 residues. Losses at the gene ends were 0 bases for V and 8 bases for J; bases not matched to a gene: 2.

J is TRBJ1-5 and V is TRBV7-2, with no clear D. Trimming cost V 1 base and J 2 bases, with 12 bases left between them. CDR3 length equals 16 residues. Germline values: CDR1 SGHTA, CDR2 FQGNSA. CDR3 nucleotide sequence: TGTGCCAGCAGCTTAGAGGTCCAGAGGGGCAATCAGCCCCAGCATTTT. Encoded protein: CASSLEVQRGNQPQHF.